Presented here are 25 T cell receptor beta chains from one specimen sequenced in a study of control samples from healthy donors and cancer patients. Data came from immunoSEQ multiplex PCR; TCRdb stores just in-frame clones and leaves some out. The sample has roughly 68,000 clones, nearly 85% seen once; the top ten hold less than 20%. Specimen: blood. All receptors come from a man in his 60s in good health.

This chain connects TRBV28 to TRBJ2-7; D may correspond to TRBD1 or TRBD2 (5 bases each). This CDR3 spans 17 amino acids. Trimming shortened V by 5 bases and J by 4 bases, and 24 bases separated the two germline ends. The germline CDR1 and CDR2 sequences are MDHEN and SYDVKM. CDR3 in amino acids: CASSLPRGRGLGYEQYF. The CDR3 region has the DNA TGTGCCAGCAGTCTACCCCGGGGAAGGGGCTTGGGGTACGAGCAGTACTTC.

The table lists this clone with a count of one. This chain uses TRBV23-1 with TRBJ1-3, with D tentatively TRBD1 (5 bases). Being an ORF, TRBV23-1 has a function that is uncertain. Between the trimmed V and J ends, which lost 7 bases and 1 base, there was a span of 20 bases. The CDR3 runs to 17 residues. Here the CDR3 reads CASTQWAGKRSGNTIYF. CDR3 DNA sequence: TGCGCCAGCACCCAATGGGCAGGGAAACGGTCTGGAAACACCATATATTTT.

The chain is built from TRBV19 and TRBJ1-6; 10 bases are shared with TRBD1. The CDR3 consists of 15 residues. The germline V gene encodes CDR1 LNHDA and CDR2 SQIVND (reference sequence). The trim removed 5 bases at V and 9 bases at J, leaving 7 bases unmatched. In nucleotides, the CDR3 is TGTGCCAGTAGTTGGGACAGGGGAGGCGGTTCACCCCTCCACTTT. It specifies CASSWDRGGGSPLHF.

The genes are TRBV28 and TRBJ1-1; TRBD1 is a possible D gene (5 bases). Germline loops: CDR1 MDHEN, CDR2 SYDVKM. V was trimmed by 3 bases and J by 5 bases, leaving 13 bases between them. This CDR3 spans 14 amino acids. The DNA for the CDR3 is TGTGCCAGCAGTTTGGGGGGTCAAGAAACTGAAGCTTTCTTT. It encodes CASSLGGQETEAFF. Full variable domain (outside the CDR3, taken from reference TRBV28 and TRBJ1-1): DVKVTQSSRYLVKRTGEKVFLECVQDMDHENMFWYRQDPGLGLRLIYFSYDVKMKEKGDIPEGYSVSREKKERFSLILESASTNQTSMYLCASSLGGQETEAFFGQGTRLTVV.

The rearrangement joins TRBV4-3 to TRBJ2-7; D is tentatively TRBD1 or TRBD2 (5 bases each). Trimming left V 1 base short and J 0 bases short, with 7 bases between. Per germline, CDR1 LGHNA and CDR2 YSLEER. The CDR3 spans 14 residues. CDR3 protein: CASSQVGTSYEQYF. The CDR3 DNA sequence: TGCGCCAGCAGCCAAGTAGGGACCTCCTACGAGCAGTACTTC.

The CDR3 is CASSQMTADTQYF. DNA for the CDR3: TGTGCCAGCAGCCAAATGACAGCGGATACGCAGTATTTT. This chain joins TRBV14 and TRBJ2-3; TRBD1 is a possible D gene (5 bases). V lost 2 bases, J lost 6 bases, and 9 bases lay in between. CDR1 and CDR2 (germline): SGHDN, FVKESK. CDR3 length: 13 residues.

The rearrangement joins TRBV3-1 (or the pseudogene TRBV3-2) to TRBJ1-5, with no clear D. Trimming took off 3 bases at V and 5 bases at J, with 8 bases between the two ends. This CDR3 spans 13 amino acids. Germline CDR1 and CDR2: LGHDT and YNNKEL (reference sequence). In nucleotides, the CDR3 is TGTGCCAGCAGCCAGGCGTATGATCAGCCCCAGCATTTT. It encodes CASSQAYDQPQHF.

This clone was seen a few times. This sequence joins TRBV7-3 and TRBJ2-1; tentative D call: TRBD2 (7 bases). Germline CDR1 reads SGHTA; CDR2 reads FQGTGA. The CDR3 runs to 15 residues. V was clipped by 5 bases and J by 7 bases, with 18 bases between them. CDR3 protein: CASSPIVGGTNEQFF. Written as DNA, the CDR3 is TGTGCCAGCAGCCCCATTGTGGGAGGGACAAATGAGCAGTTCTTC.

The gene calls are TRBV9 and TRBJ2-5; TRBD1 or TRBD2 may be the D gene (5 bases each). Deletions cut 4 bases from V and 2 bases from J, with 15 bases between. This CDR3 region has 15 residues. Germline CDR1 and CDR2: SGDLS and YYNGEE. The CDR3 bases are TGTGCCAGCAGCCCGTCCCGGGGCGCACAAGAGACCCAGTACTTC. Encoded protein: CASSPSRGAQETQYF. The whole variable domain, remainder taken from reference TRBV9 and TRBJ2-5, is DSGVTQTPKHLITATGQRVTLRCSPRSGDLSVYWYQQSLDQGLQFLIQYYNGEERAKGNILERFSAQQFPDLHSELNLSSLELGDSALYFCASSPSRGAQETQYFGPGTRLLVL.

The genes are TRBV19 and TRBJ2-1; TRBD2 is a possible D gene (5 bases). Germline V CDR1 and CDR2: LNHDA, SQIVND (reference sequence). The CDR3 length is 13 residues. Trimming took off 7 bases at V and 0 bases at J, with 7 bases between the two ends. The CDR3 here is CASTGLSYNEQFF. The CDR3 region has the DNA TGTGCCAGTACAGGACTCTCCTACAATGAGCAGTTCTTC.

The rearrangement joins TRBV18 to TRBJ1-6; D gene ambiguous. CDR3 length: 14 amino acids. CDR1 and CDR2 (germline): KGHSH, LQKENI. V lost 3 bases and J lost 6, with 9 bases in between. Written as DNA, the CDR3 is TGTGCCAGCTCACCGACCGAGAGTAATTCACCCCTCCACTTT. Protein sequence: CASSPTESNSPLHF.

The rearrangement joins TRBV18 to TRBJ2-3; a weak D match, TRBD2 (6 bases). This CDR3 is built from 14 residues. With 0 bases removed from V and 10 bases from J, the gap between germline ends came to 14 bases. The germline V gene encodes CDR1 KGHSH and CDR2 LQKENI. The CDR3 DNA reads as TGTGCCAGCTCACCACCGCCCCGGGAGTCTCCGCAGTATTTT. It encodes CASSPPPRESPQYF.

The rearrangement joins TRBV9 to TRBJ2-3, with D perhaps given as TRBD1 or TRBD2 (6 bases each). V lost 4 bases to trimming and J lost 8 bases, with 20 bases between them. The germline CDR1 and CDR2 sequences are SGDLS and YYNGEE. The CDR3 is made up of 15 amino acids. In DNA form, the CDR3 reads TGTGCCAGCAGCAAAGATGGGCCCTCGGGGGCTACGCAGTATTTT. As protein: CASSKDGPSGATQYF.

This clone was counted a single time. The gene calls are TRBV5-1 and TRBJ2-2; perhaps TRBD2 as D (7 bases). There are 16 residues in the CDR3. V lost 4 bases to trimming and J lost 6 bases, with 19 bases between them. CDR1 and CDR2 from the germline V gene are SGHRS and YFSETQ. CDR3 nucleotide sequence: TGCGCCAGCAGCGGAATTAGGGGGGGGATCCCCGGGGAGCTGTTTTTT. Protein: CASSGIRGGIPGELFF.

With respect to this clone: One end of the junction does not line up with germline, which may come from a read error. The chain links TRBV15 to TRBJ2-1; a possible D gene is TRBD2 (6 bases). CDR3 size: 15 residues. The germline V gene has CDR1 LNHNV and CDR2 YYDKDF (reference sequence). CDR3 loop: CATSRGDSAGNKQFF. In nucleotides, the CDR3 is TGTGCCACCAGCAGAGGGGACTCCGCCGGCAATAAGCAGTTCTTC.

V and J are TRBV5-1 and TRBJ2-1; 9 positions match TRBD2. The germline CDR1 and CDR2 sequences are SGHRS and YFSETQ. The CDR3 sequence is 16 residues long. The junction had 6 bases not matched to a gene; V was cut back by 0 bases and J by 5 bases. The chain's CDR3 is CASSLGLAGWNNEQFF. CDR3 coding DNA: TGCGCCAGCAGCTTGGGGCTAGCGGGATGGAACAATGAGCAGTTCTTC.

The CDR3 reads CASHVNRAGTGELFF. The CDR3 DNA is TGTGCCAGCCACGTAAATCGGGCCGGGACCGGGGAGCTGTTTTTT. The V gene is TRBV19, the J gene TRBJ2-2, with D unresolved. CDR3 length: 15 amino acids. V lost 9 bases to trimming and J lost 5 bases, with 19 bases between them. Germline CDR1 and CDR2: LNHDA and SQIVND (reference sequence).

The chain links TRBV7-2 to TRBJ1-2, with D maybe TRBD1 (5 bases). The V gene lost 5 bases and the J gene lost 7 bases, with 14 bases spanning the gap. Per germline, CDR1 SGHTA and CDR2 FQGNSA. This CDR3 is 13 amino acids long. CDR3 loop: CASSPPGGLGYTF. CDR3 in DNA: TGTGCCAGCAGCCCGCCGGGGGGACTTGGCTACACCTTC.

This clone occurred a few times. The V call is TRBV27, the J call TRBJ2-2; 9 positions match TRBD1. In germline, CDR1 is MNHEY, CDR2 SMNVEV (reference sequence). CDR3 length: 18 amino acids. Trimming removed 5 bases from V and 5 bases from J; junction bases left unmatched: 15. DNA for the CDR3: TGTGCCAGCAGTCTATTTCGGCCGGGACAGGGTAAAACCGGGGAGCTGTTTTTT. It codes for CASSLFRPGQGKTGELFF.

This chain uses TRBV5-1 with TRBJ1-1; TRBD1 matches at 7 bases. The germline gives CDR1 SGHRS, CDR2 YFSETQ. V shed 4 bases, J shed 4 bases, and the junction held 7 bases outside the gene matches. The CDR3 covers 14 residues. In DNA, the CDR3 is TGCGCCAGCAGCCTGGAGACAGGGATCACTGAAGCTTTCTTT. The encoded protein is CASSLETGITEAFF. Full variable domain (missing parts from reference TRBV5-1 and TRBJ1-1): KAGVTQTPRYLIKTRGQQVTLSCSPISGHRSVSWYQQTPGQGLQFLFEYFSETQRNKGNFPGRFSGRQFSNSRSEMNVSTLELGDSALYLCASSLETGITEAFFGQGTRLTVV.

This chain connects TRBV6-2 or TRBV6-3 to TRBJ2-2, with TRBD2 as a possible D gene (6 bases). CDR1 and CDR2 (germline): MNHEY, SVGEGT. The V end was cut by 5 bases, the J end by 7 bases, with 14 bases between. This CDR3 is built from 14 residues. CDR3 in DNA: TGTGCCAGCAGTAGGAGCGGCGGGGTCGGGGAGCTGTTTTTT. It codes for CASSRSGGVGELFF.

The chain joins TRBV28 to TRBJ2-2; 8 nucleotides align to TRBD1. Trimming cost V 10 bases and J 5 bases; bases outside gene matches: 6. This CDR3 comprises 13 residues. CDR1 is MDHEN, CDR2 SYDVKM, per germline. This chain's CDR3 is CATRDRMTGELFF. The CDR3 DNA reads TGTGCCACCCGGGACAGGATGACCGGGGAGCTGTTTTTT. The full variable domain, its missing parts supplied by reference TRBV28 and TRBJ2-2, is DVKVTQSSRYLVKRTGEKVFLECVQDMDHENMFWYRQDPGLGLRLIYFSYDVKMKEKGDIPEGYSVSREKKERFSLILESASTNQTSMYLCATRDRMTGELFFGEGSRLTVL.

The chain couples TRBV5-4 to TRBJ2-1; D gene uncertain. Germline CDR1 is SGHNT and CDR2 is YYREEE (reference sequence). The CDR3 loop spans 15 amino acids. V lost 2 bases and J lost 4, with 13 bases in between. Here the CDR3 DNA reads TGTGCCAGCAGCTTTAGGCTCAGCGAATACAATGAGCAGTTCTTC. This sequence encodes CASSFRLSEYNEQFF.

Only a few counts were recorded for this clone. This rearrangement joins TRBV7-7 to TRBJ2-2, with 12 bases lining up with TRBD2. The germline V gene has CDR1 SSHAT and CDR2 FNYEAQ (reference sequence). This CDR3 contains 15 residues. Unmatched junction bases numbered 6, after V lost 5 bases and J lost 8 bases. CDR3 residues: CASSPTSGSVGELFF. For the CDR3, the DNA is TGTGCCAGCAGCCCGACTAGCGGGAGTGTGGGGGAGCTGTTTTTT.

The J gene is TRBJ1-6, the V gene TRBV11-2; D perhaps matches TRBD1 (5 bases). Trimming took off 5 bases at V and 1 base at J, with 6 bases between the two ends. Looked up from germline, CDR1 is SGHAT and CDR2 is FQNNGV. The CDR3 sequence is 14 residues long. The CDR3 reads CASSGGSYNSPLHF. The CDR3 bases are TGTGCCAGCAGCGGGGGATCCTATAATTCACCCCTCCACTTT.